This T cell receptor beta chain was recovered during a study of lymphopenia after photon versus proton radiotherapy. CDR1 is MGHRA, CDR2 YSYEKL, per germline. The CDR3 loop spans 14 amino acids. Trimming left V 0 bases short and J 5 bases short, with 8 bases between. Generated by immunoSEQ multiplex PCR, the TCRdb table keeps only in-frame clones and is missing some. The sample records 25,000 to 30,000 clones, 80% to 90% being singletons. The sequence was collected from a woman aged 55 to 70 with cholangiocarcinoma. Some clones in this sample may be carry-over from other donors' samples. The V call is TRBV4-1, the J call TRBJ2-1; D not resolved. The material sequenced was peripheral blood, taken from a patient treated with proton-based radiotherapy. CDR3 protein: CASSQEGFNNEQFF. CDR3 nucleotides: TGCGCCAGCAGCCAAGAAGGCTTTAACAATGAGCAGTTCTTC.